Included here is one TCR beta chain sequence, with context. The sample belongs to a study of blood T cell repertoires in COVID-19. V was clipped by 2 bases and J by 5 bases; unmatched bases: 13. Germline V lookup: CDR1 LGHDT, CDR2 YNNKEL (reference sequence). The CDR3 is 17 amino acids. The repertoire was sequenced with immunoSEQ multiplex PCR; TCRdb's copy has only in-frame clones and lacks some. There are about 98,000 clones in the sample; around 84% occur only once, and around 4% lies in the top ten. Input material: peripheral blood. The rearrangement uses TRBV3-1 (or the pseudogene TRBV3-2) and TRBJ2-3; 7 nucleotides match TRBD2. This receptor was obtained from a human donor in a cohort sampled during active COVID-19. CDR3 sequence: CASSQHPRGGTGDTQYF. The CDR3 bases are TGTGCCAGCAGCCAACACCCCCGCGGGGGTACCGGAGATACGCAGTATTTT.